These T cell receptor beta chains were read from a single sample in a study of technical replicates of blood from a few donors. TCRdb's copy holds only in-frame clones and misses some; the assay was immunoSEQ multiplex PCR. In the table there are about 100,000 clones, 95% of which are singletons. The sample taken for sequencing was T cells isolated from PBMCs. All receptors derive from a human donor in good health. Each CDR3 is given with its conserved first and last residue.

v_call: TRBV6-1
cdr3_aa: CASSEPGGGSQPQHF

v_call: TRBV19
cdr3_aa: CASSIRPGYYEQYF

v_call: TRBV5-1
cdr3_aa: CASSLSGTGDSPLHF

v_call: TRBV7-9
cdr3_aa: CASSLGGLDEKLFF

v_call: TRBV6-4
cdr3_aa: CASSEGWTPRPTDTQYF

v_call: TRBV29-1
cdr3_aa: CSVEGTAYGYTF

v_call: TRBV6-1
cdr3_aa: CASSPSGGAPYEQYF

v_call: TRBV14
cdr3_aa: CASSHRDYLSYEQYF

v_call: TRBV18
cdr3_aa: CASSPRGNEQYF

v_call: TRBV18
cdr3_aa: CASSPQGRTGFSSYEQYF

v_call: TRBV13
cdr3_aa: CASSLGGLAGDEQYF

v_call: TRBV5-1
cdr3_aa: CASSLVGQSYEQYF

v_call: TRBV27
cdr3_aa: CASSLSLAGKRPEAFF

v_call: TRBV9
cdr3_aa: CASSGTSLPNEQFF

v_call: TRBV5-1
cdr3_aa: CASSFPGSGELFF

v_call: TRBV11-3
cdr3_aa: CASSSRTGEEAFF

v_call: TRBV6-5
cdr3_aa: CASSRADTQYF

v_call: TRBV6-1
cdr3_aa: CASSEAGGPWIEKLFF

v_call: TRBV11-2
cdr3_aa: CASSLHRGRNGGYTF

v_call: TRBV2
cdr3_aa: CASRAETGVRGYTF

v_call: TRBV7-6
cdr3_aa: CASSLIPNEKLFF

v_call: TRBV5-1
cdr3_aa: CASSELRNEQFF

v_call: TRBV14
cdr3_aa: CASSRDRGEKLFF